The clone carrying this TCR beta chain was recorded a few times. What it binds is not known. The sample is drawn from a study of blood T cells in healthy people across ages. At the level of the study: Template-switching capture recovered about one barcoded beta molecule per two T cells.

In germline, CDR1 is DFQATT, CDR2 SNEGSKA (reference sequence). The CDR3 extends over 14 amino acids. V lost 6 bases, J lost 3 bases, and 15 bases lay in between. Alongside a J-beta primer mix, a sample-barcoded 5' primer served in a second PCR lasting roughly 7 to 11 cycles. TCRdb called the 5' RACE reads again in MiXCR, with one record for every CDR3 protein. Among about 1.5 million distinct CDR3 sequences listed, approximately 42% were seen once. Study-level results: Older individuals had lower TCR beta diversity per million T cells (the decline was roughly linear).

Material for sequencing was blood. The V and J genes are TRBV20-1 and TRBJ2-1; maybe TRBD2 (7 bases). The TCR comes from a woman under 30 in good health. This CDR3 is CSATIGGLYNEQFF. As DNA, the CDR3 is TGCAGTGCGACGATCGGGGGGCTCTACAATGAGCAGTTCTTC.